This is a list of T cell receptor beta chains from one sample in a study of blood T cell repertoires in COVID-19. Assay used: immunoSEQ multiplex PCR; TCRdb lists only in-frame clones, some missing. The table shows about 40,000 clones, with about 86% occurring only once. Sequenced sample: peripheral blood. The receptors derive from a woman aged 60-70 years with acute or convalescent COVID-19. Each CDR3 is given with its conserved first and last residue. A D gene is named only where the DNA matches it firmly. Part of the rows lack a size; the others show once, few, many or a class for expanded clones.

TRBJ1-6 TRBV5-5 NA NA TGTGCCAGCAGCCTAATCTTGTCCTATAATTCACCCCTCCACTTT CASSLILSYNSPLHF
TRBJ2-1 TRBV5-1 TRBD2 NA TGCGCCAGCAGCTCCGCAGGGGGACTAGCGGGGGGCGAGTCCTACAATGAGCAGTTCTTC CASSSAGGLAGGESYNEQFF
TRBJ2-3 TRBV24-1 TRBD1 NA TGTGCCACCAGTGATCGGACAGGGGGGATCACAGATACGCAGTATTTT CATSDRTGGITDTQYF
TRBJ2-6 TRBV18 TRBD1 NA TGTGCCAGCTCCCCCACAGGGGTTGGGGCCAACGTCCTGACTTTC CASSPTGVGANVLTF
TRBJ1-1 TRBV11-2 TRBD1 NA TGTGCCAGCAGCTTAGGAGGGGGCAGGGACACTGAAGCTTTCTTT CASSLGGGRDTEAFF
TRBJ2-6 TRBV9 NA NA TGTGCCAGCAGCGTAAAGAGCTCTGGGGCCAACGTCCTGACTTTC CASSVKSSGANVLTF
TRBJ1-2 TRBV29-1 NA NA TGCAGCGTTGTAGAGGGGGGATTCTATGGCTACACCTTC CSVVEGGFYGYTF
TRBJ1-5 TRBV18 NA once TGTGCCAGCTCACCAGGACTTAGCAATCAGCCCCAGCATTTT CASSPGLSNQPQHF
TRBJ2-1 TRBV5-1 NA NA TGCGCCAGCAGCTCCCGGGACAACCACTACAATGAGCAGTTCTTC CASSSRDNHYNEQFF
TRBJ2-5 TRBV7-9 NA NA TGTGCCAGCAGCTTAGGACGATCGACAGACCAAGAGACCCAGTACTTC CASSLGRSTDQETQYF
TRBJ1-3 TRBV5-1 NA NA TGCGCCAGCAGCTTGGATCCCAGGCCCCATGGAAACACCATATATTTT CASSLDPRPHGNTIYF
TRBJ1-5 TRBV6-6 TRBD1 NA TGTGCCAGCAGAAAAACAGGGGATAGCAATCAGCCCCAGCATTTT CASRKTGDSNQPQHF
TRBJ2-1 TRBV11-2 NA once TGTGCCAGCAGCTTAGCTGTAATTATTAGTTCCAATGAGCAGTTCTTC CASSLAVIISSNEQFF
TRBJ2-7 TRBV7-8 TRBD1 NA TGTGCCAGCAGCTTAGGACAGGGGCTCAGCTACGAGCAGTACTTC CASSLGQGLSYEQYF
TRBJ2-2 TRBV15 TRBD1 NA TGTGCCACCAGCAGAGTGGGACAGGTGATCACCGGGGAGCTGTTTTTT CATSRVGQVITGELFF
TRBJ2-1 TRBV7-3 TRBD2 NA TGTGCCAGCAGCGGGACTAGCGGAGAATACAATGAGCAGTTCTTC CASSGTSGEYNEQFF
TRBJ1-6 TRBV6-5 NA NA TGTGCCAGCAGTTGGCAATATAATTCACCCCTCCACTTT CASSWQYNSPLHF
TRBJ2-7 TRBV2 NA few TGTGCCAGCAGTGAAGCAGACTATGCGAGAGGAAAGCAGTACTTC CASSEADYARGKQYF
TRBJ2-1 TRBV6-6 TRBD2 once TGTGCCAGCAGTTTATCTAGCGGGAGGTGGAATGAGCAGTTCTTC CASSLSSGRWNEQFF
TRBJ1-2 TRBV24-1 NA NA TGTGCCACCAGTGATTTTTTGTCCGCCGGGAATGGCTACACCTTC CATSDFLSAGNGYTF
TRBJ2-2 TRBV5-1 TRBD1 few TGCGCCAGCAGCTTGGTCCAGGGGCAGGGGGCTTTCGGGGAGCTGTTTTTT CASSLVQGQGAFGELFF
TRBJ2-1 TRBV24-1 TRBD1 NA TGTGCCACCAGATCACCCCAGGGGGCGGGGAATGAGCAGTTCTTC CATRSPQGAGNEQFF
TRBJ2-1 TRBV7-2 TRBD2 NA TGTGCCAGCTGGGAGCGGGAGGACCATGAGCAGTTCTTC CASWEREDHEQFF
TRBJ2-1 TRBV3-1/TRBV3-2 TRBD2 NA TGTGCCAGCAGCCAAGATCGAGCTAGCGGGAGGGCTAGGGGGGACAATGAGCAGTTCTTC CASSQDRASGRARGDNEQFF
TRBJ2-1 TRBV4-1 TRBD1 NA TGCGCCAGCAGCCTAGCCCAGGGGGCGCGGGGCAATGAGCAGTTCTTC CASSLAQGARGNEQFF
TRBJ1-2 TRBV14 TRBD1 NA TGTGCCAGCAGCAGAAATCTAGACAGGGTCGGCTATGGCTACACCTTC CASSRNLDRVGYGYTF
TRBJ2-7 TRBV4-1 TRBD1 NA TGCGCCAGCAGCCAAGTCGAGGGACAGGGCTACGAGCAGTACTTC CASSQVEGQGYEQYF